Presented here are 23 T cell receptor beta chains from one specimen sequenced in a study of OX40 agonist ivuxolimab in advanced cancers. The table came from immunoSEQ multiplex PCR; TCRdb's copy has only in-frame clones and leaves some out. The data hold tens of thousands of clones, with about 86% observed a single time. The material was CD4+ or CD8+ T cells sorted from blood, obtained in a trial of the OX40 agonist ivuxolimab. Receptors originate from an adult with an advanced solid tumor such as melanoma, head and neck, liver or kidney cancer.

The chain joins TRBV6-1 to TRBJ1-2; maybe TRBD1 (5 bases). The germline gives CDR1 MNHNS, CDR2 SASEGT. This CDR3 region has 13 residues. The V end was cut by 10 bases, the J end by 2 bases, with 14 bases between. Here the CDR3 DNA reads TGTGCCATGTCGAGGGACGGAAACTATGGCTACACCTTC. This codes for CAMSRDGNYGYTF.

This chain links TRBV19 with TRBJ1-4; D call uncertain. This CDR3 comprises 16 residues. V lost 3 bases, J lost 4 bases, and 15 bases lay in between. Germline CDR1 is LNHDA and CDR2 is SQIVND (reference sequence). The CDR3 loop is CASSIAFVSYNEKLFF. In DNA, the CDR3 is TGTGCCAGTAGTATCGCCTTTGTGAGCTATAATGAAAAACTGTTTTTT.

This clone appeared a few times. The CDR3 DNA follows: TGTGCCAGCAGCTTAGGGCTAGCGGGGCTCTCTGAGACCCAGTACTTC. Translation gives CASSLGLAGLSETQYF. The rearrangement joins TRBV11-2 to TRBJ2-5; 9 bases are shared with TRBD2. Germline CDR1 reads SGHAT; CDR2 reads FQNNGV. J lost 5 bases, V lost 1 base, and 8 bases had no gene match. The CDR3 loop spans 16 amino acids.

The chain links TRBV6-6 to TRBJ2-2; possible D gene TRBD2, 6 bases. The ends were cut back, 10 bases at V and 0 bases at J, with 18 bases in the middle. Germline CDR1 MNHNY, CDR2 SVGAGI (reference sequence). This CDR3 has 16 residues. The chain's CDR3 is CATPRAGNANTGELFF. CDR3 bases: TGTGCCACCCCTAGGGCGGGGAACGCGAACACCGGGGAGCTGTTTTTT.

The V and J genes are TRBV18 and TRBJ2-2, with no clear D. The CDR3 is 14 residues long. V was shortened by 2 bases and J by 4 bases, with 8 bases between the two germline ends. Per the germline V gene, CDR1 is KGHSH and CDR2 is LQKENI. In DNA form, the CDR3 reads TGTGCCAGCTCACCAAAGACAACCACCGGGGAGCTGTTTTTT. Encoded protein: CASSPKTTTGELFF. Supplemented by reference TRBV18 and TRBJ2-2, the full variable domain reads NAGVMQNPRHLVRRRGQEARLRCSPMKGHSHVYWYRQLPEEGLKFMVYLQKENIIDESGMPKERFSAEFPKEGPSILRIQQVVRGDSAAYFCASSPKTTTGELFFGEGSRLTVL.

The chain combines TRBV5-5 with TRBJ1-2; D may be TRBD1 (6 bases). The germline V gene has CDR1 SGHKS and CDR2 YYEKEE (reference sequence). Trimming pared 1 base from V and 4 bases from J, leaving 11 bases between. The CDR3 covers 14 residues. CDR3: CASSLTGGSYGYTF. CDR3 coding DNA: TGTGCCAGCAGCTTGACGGGGGGCTCCTATGGCTACACCTTC.

In DNA form, the CDR3 reads TGTGCCAGCAGCTTAGCACTAGCGGAGGCGAAGACCCAGTACTTC. Protein sequence: CASSLALAEAKTQYF. V is TRBV7-2 and J is TRBJ2-5; 8 bases line up with TRBD2. Unmatched junction bases numbered 6, after V lost 0 bases and J lost 6 bases. Germline lookup yields CDR1 SGHTA and CDR2 FQGNSA. There are 15 residues in the CDR3.

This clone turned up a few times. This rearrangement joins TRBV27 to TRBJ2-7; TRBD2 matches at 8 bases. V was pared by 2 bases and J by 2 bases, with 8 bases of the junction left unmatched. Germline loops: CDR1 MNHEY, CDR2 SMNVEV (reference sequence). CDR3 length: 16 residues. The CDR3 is CASSLGASGSTYEQYF. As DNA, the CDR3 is TGTGCCAGCAGTTTAGGGGCTAGCGGGTCTACCTACGAGCAGTACTTC.

CDR3 residues: CASSSRPPPHNEQFF. CDR3 DNA: TGTGCCAGTAGTTCGCGGCCTCCCCCCCACAATGAGCAGTTCTTC. The chain is built from TRBV19 and TRBJ2-1, with D uncertain. The V and J ends lost 5 bases and 5 bases respectively, with 16 bases between them. Germline V gene sequence: CDR1 LNHDA, CDR2 SQIVND (reference sequence). The CDR3 covers 15 residues.

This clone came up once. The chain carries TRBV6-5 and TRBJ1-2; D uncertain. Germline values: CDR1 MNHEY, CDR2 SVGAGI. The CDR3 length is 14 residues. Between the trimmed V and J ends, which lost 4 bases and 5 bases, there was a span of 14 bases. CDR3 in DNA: TGTGCCAGCAGTTCCCTCGGACGGGAATATGGCTACACCTTC. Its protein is CASSSLGREYGYTF.

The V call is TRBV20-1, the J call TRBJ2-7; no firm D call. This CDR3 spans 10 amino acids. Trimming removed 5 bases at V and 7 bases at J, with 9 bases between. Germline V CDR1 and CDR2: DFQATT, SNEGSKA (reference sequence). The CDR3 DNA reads TGCAGTGCTTTAAACCGGGAGCAGTACTTC. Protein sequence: CSALNREQYF.

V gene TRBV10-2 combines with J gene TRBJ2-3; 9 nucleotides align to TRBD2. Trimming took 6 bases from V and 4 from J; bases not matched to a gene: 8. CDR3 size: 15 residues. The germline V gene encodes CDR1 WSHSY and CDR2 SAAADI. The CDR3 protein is CASRSSGGRADTQYF. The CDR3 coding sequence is TGCGCCAGCAGGTCGAGCGGGGGGCGGGCAGATACGCAGTATTTT.

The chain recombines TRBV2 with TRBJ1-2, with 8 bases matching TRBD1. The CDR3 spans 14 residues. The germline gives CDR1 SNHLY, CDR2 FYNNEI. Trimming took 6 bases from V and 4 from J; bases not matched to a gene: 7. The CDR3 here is CASRLTGDLYGYTF. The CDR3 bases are TGTGCCAGCAGATTGACAGGGGATCTCTATGGCTACACCTTC.

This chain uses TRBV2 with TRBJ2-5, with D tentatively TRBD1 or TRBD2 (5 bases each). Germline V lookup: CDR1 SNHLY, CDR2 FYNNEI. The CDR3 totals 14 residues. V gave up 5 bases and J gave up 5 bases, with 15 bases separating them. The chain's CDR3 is CASSLHGARETQYF. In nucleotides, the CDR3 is TGTGCCAGCAGTCTACACGGGGCTAGGGAGACCCAGTACTTC.

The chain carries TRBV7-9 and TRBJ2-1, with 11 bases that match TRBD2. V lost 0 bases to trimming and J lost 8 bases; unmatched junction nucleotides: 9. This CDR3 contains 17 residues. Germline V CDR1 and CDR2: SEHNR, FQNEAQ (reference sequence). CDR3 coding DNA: TGTGCCAGCAGCTTAGCAACTAGCGGGGGATTCTTCCATGAGCAGTTCTTC. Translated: CASSLATSGGFFHEQFF.

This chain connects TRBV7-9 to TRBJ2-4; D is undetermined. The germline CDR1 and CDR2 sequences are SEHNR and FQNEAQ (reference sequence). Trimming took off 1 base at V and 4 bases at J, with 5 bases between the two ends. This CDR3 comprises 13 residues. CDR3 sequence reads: CASSLGTKNIQYF. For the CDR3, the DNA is TGTGCCAGCAGCTTAGGGACGAAAAACATTCAGTACTTC.

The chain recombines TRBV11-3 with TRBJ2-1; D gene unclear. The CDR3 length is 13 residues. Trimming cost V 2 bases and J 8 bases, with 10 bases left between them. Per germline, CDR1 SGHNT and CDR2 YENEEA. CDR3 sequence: CASSLRSPHEQFF. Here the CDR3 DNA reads TGTGCCAGCAGCTTAAGATCCCCTCATGAGCAGTTCTTC.

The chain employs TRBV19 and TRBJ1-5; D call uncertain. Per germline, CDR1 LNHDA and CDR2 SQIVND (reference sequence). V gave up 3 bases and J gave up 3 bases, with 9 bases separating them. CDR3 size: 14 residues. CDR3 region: CASSMSGFNQPQHF. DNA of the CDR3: TGTGCCAGTAGTATGTCGGGGTTCAATCAGCCCCAGCATTTT.

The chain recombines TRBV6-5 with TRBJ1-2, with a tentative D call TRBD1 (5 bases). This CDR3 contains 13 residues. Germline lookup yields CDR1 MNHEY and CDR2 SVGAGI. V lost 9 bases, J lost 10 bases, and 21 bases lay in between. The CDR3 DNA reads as TGTGCCAGTACAGACGGGGGACGATTCGACTACACCTTC. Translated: CASTDGGRFDYTF.

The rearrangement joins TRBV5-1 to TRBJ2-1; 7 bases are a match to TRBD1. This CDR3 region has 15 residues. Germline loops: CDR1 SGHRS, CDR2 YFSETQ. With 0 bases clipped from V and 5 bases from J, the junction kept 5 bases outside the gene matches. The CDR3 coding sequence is TGCGCCAGCAGCTTGGTAGGGGGCCGAGACAATGAGCAGTTCTTC. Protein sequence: CASSLVGGRDNEQFF.

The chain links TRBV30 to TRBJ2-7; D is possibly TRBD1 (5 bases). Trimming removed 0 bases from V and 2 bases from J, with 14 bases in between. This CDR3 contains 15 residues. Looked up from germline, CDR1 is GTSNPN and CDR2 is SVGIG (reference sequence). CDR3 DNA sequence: TGTGCCTGGAGTGTATTGGGGCAGGCGACCTACGAGCAGTACTTC. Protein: CAWSVLGQATYEQYF.

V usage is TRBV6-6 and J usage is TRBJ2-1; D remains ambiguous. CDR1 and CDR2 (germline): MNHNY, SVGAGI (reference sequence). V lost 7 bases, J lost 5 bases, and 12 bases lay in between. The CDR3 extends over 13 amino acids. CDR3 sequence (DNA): TGTGCCAGCATCGTGGGTTGGAACAATGAGCAGTTCTTC. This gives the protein CASIVGWNNEQFF.

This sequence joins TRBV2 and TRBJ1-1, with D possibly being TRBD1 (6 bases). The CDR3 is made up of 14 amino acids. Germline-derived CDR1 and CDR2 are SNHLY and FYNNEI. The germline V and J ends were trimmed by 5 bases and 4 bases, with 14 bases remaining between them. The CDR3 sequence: CASSTRGQGTEAFF. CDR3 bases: TGTGCCAGCAGTACGCGGGGGCAGGGCACTGAAGCTTTCTTT.